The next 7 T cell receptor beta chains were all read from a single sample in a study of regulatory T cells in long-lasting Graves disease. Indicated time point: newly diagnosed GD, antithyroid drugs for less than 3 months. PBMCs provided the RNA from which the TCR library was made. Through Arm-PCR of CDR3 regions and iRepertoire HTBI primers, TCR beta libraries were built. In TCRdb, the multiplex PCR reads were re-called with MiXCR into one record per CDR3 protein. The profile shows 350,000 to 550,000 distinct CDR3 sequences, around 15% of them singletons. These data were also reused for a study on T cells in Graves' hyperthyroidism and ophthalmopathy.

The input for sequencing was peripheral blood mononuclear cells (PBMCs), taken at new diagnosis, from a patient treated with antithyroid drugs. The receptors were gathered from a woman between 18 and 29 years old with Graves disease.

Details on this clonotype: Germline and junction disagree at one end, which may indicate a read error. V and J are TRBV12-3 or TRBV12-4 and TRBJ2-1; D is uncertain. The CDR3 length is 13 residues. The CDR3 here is CASSLASNAERFF. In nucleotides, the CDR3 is TGTGCCAGCAGTTTAGCGTCTAATGCTGAGCGGTTCTTC.

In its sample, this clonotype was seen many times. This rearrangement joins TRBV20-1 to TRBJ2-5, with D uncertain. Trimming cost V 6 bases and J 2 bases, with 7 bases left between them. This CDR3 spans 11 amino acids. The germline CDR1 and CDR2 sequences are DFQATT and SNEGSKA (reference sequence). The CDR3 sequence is CSAVLQETQYF. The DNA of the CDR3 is TGCAGTGCGGTGTTACAAGAGACCCAGTACTTC.

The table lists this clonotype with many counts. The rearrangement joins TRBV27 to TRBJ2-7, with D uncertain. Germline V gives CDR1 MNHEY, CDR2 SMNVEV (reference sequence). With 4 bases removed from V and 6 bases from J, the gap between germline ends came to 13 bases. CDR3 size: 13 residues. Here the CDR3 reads CASSSGPRTEQYF. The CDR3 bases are TGTGCCAGCAGTTCCGGACCTCGGACCGAGCAGTACTTC.

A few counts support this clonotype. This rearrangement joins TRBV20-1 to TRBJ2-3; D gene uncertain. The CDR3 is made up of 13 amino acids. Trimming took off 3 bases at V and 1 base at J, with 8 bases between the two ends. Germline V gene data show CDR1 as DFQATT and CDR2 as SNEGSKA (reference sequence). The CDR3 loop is CSARVERTDTQYF. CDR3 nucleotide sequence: TGCAGTGCTAGGGTGGAGCGCACAGATACGCAGTATTTT.

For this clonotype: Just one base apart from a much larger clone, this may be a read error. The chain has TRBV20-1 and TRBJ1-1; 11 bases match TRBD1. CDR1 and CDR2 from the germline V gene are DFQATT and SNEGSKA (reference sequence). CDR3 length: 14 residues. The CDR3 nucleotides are TGCAGTGCTAATGGACAGGGGGCACTCACTGGAGCTTTCTTT. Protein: CSANGQGALTGAFF.

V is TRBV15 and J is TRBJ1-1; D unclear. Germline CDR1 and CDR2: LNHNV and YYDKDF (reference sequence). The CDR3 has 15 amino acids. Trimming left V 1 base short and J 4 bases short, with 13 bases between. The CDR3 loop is CATSRGGRMITEAFF. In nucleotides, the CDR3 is TGTGCCACCAGCAGAGGTGGGAGGATGATCACTGAAGCTTTCTTT. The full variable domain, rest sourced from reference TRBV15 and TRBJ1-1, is DAMVIQNPRYQVTQFGKPVTLSCSQTLNHNVMYWYQQKSSQAPKLLFHYYDKDFNNEADTPDNFQSRRPNTSFCFLDIRSPGLGDTAMYLCATSRGGRMITEAFFGQGTRLTVV.

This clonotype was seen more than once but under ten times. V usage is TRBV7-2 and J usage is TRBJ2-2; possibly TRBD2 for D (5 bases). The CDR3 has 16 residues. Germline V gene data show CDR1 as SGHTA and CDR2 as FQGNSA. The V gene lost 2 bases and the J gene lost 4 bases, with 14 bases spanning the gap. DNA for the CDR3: TGTGCCAGCAGCTTAATTGGAGCGGCGGCCACCGGGGAGCTGTTTTTT. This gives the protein CASSLIGAAATGELFF.